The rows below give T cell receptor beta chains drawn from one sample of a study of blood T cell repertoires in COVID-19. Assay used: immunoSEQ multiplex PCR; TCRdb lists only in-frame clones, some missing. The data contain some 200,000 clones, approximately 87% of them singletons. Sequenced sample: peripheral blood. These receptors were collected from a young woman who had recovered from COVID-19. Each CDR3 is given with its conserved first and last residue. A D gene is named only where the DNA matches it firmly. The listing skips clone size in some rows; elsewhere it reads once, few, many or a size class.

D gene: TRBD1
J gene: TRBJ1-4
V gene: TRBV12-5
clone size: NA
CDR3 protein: CASCDRGDEKLFF
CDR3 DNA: TGTGCTTCCTGCGACAGGGGTGATGAAAAACTGTTTTTT

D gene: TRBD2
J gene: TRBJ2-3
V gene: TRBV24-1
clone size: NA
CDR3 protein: CATSDLDREDLTDTQYF
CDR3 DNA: TGTGCCACCAGTGATTTAGACCGGGAGGACCTCACAGATACGCAGTATTTT

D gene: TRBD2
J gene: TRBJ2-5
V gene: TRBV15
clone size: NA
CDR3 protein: CATAEGMAGAYQETQYF
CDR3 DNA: TGTGCCACCGCTGAGGGAATGGCGGGAGCGTACCAAGAGACCCAGTACTTC

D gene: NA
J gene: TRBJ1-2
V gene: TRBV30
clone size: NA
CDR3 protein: CAWSVRSRVDYGYTF
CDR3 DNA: TGTGCCTGGAGTGTACGCTCACGGGTTGACTATGGCTACACCTTC

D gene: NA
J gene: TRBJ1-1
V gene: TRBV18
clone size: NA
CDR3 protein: CASSPGAGANTEAFF
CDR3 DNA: TGTGCCAGCTCACCTGGGGCAGGGGCCAACACTGAAGCTTTCTTT

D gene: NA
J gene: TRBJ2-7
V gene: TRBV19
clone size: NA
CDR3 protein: CASSHSRGTREGEQYF
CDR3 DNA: TGTGCCAGTAGCCACTCCCGCGGGACAAGGGAGGGTGAGCAGTACTTC

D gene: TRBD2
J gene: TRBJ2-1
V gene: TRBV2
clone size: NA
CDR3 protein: CASRRSGSHGEQFF
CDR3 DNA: TGTGCCAGCAGGCGAAGCGGGAGCCACGGTGAGCAGTTCTTC

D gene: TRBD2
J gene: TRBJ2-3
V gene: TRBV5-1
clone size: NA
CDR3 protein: CASSTLAGWTDTQYF
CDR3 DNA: TGCGCCAGCAGCACCTTAGCGGGGTGGACAGATACGCAGTATTTT

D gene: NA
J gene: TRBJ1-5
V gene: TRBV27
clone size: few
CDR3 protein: CASSPGTLPLHQPQHF
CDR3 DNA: TGTGCCAGCAGTCCCGGGACTCTCCCTTTGCATCAGCCCCAGCATTTT

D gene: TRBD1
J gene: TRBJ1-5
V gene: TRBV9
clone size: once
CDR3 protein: CASSPGTEVNSNQPQHF
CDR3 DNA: TGTGCCAGCAGCCCTGGGACAGAAGTTAATAGCAATCAGCCCCAGCATTTT

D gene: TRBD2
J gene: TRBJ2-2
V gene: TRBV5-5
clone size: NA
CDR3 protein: CASSQTRTSGSTANTGELFF
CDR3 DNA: TGTGCCAGCAGCCAGACGAGGACTAGCGGGAGTACTGCGAACACCGGGGAGCTGTTTTTT

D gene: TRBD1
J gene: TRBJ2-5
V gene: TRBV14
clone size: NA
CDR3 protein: CASSPDRSETQYF
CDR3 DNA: TGTGCCAGCAGCCCGGACAGGTCCGAGACCCAGTACTTC

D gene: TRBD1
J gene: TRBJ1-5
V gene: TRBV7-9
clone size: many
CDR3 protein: CASSQGGQRNQPQHF
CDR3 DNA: TGTGCCAGCAGCCAGGGGGGACAGCGCAATCAGCCCCAGCATTTT

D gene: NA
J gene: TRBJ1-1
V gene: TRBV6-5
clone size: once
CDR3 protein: CASFGEIAGTEAFF
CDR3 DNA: TGTGCCAGCTTCGGGGAAATCGCCGGCACTGAAGCTTTCTTT

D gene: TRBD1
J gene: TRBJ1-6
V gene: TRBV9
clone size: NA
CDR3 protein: CASSPEGAVYNSPLHF
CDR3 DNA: TGTGCCAGCAGCCCCGAGGGGGCAGTTTATAATTCACCCCTCCACTTT

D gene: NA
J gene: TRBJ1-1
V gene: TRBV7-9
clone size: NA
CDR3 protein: CASSLSGVANTEAFF
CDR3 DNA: TGTGCCAGCAGCTTATCAGGGGTGGCGAACACTGAAGCTTTCTTT

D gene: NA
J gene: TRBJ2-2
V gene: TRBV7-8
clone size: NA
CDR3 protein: CASRPGWQTSTGELFF
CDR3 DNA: TGTGCCAGCAGGCCTGGGTGGCAGACTTCAACCGGGGAGCTGTTTTTT

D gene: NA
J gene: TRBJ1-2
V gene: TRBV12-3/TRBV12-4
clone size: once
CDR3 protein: CASSLGGGGYTF
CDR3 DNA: TGTGCCAGCAGCCTGGGGGGTGGCGGCTACACCTTC

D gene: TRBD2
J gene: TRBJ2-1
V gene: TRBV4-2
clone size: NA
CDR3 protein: CASSSNSGSLFEQFF
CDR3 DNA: TGTGCCAGCAGCTCCAATAGCGGGAGCCTATTCGAGCAGTTCTTC

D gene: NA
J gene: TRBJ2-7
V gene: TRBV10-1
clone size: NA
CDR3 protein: CASSSAGSTGPYEQYF
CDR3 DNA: TGCGCCAGCAGTTCAGCGGGGTCGACAGGTCCCTACGAGCAGTACTTC

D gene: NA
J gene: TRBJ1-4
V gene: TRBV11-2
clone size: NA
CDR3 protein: CASSFTGEKLFF
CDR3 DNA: TGTGCCAGCAGCTTCACAGGAGAAAAACTGTTTTTT

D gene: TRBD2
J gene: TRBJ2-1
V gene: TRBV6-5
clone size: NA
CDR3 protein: CASSRPGGNEQFF
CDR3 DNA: TGTGCCAGCAGCAGACCGGGGGGCAATGAGCAGTTCTTC

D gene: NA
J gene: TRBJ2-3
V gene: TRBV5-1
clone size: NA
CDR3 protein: CASSLPDSATDTQYF
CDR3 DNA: TGCGCCAGCAGCTTGCCGGACAGTGCCACAGATACGCAGTATTTT

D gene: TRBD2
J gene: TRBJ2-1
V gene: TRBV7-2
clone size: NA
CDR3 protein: CASSLGLAGFSYNEQFF
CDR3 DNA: TGTGCCAGCAGCTTGGGACTAGCGGGCTTCTCCTACAATGAGCAGTTCTTC

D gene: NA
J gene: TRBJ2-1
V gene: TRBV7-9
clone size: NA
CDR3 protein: CASSPTGLSSYNEQFF
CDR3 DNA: TGTGCCAGCAGCCCCACCGGACTCAGCTCCTACAATGAGCAGTTCTTC

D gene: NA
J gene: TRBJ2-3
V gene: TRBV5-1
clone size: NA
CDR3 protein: CASSYPQGLSTDTQYF
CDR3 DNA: TGCGCCAGCAGCTACCCACAGGGTCTTAGCACAGATACGCAGTATTTT

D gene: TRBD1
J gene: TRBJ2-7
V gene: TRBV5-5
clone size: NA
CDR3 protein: CARNHTGVSEQYF
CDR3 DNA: TGTGCCAGGAACCATACAGGGGTGAGCGAGCAGTACTTC

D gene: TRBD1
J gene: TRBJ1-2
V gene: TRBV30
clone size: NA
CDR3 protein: CAWLSGQGRRYGYTF
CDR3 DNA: TGTGCCTGGCTGTCGGGACAGGGGCGAAGGTATGGCTACACCTTC

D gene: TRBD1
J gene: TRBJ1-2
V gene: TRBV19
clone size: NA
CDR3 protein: CASTDPTDRVIYGYTF
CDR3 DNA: TGTGCCAGTACCGATCCAACGGACAGGGTAATCTATGGCTACACCTTC

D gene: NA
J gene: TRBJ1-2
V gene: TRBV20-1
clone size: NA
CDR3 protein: CSACEQGAYGYTF
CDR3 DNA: TGCAGTGCTTGTGAGCAAGGGGCCTATGGCTACACCTTC

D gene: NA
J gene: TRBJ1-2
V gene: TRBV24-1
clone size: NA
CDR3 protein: CATSDSRANYGYTF
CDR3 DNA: TGTGCCACCAGTGATTCCAGGGCTAACTATGGCTACACCTTC

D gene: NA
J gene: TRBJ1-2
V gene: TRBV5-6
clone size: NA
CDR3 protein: CASSLGREEWGYTF
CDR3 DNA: TGTGCCAGCAGCTTGGGGAGGGAAGAGTGGGGCTACACCTTC

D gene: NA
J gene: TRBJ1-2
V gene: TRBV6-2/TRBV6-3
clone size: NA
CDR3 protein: CASSYSTQGYGYTF
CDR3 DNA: TGTGCCAGCAGTTACTCGACACAGGGCTATGGCTACACCTTC

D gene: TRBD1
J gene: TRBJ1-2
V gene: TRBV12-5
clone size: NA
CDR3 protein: CASGLTGADYGYTF
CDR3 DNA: TGTGCTAGTGGTCTCACAGGGGCCGACTATGGCTACACCTTC

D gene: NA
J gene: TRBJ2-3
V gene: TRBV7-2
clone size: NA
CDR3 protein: CASSPFQNTQYF
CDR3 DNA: TGTGCCAGCAGCCCATTTCAGAATACGCAGTATTTT

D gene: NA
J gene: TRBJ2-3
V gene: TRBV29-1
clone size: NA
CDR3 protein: CSVEGGVSDTQYF
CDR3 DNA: TGCAGCGTTGAAGGGGGCGTTTCAGATACGCAGTATTTT

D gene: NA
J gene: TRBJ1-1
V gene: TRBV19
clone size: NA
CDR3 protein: CASTSGGGRGVEAFF
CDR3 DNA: TGTGCCAGTACCTCAGGCGGGGGGAGAGGTGTTGAAGCTTTCTTT

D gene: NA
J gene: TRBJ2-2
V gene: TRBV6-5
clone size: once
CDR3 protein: CASRPWGLNTGELFF
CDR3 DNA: TGTGCCAGCAGGCCTTGGGGGCTTAACACCGGGGAGCTGTTTTTT

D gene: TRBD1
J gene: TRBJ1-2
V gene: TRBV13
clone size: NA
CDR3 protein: CASSLTGRGYTF
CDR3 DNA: TGTGCCAGCAGCTTGACAGGGAGAGGCTACACCTTC

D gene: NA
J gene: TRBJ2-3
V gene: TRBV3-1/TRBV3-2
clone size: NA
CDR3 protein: CASSRKGVDTQYF
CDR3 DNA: TGTGCCAGCAGCCGCAAGGGGGTAGATACGCAGTATTTT

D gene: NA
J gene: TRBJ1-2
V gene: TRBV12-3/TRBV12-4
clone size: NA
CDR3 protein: CASSGGGGYTF
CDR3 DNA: TGTGCCAGCAGCGGGGGTGGTGGCTACACCTTC

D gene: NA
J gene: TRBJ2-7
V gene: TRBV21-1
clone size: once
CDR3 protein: CASSKKGGDREYYEQYF
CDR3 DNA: TGTGCCAGCAGCAAAAAAGGGGGGGACAGGGAATACTACGAGCAGTACTTC

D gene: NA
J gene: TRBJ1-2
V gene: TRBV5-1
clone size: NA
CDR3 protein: CASSVGGTYGGYGYTF
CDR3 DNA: TGCGCCAGCAGCGTGGGAGGGACGTACGGGGGCTATGGCTACACCTTC

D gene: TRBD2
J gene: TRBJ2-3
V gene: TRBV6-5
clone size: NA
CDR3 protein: CASRRDYTDTQYF
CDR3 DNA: TGTGCCAGCAGGCGGGACTACACAGATACGCAGTATTTT

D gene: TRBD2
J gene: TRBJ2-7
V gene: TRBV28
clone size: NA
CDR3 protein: CASSGWGLAGPYEQYF
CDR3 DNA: TGTGCCAGCAGTGGATGGGGACTAGCGGGCCCCTACGAGCAGTACTTC

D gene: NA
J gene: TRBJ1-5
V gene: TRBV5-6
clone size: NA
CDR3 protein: CASSLGSGRQPQHF
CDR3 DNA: TGTGCCAGCAGCTTGGGCTCAGGGAGGCAGCCCCAGCATTTT

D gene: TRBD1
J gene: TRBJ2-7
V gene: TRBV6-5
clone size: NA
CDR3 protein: CASSYGAAGGRYEQYF
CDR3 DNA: TGTGCCAGCAGTTATGGCGCGGCAGGGGGCAGGTACGAGCAGTACTTC

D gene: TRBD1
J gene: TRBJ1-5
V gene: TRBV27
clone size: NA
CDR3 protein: CASSSGTGGSNQPQHF
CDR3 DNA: TGTGCCAGCAGCTCAGGGACAGGGGGCAGCAATCAGCCCCAGCATTTT

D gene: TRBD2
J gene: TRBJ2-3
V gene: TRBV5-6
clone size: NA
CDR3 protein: CASTKAGGTDTQYF
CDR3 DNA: TGTGCCAGCACCAAAGCGGGAGGCACAGATACGCAGTATTTT